Given below is one T cell receptor beta chain in context. The data belong to a study of control samples from healthy donors and cancer patients. This CDR3 region has 14 residues. Germline V gene sequence: CDR1 SGHRS, CDR2 YFSETQ. Deletions cut 1 base from V and 3 bases from J, with 10 bases between. The table came from immunoSEQ multiplex PCR; TCRdb's copy has only in-frame clones and leaves some out. The sample carries about 78,000 clones, about 89% recorded once. The sequenced sample was blood. The chain links TRBV5-1 to TRBJ1-1; D not resolved. The receptor's source is a woman aged 60 to 75 in good health. The CDR3 nucleotides are TGCGCCAGCAGCTTGTCGGGCGGGGACACTGAAGCTTTCTTT. Protein: CASSLSGGDTEAFF. Variable domain in full (rest from reference TRBV5-1 and TRBJ1-1): KAGVTQTPRYLIKTRGQQVTLSCSPISGHRSVSWYQQTPGQGLQFLFEYFSETQRNKGNFPGRFSGRQFSNSRSEMNVSTLELGDSALYLCASSLSGGDTEAFFGQGTRLTVV.